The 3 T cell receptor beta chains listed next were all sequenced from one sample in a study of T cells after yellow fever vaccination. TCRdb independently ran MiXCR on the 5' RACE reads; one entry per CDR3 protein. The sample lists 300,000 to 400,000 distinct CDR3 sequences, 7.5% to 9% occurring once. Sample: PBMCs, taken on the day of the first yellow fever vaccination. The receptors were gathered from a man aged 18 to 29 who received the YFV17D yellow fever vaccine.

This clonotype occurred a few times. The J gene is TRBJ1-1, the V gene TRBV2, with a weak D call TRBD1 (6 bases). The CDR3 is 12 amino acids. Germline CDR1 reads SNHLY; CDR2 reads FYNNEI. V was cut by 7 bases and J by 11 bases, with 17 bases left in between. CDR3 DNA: TGTGCCAGCACCACAACAGGGCGAGAGGCTTTCTTT. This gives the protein CASTTTGREAFF.

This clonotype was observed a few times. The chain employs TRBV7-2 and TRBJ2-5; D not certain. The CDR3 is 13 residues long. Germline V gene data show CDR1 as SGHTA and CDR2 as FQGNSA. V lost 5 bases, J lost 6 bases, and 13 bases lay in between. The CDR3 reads CASSQAQVKTQYF. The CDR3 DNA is TGTGCCAGCAGCCAAGCCCAAGTCAAGACCCAGTACTTC.

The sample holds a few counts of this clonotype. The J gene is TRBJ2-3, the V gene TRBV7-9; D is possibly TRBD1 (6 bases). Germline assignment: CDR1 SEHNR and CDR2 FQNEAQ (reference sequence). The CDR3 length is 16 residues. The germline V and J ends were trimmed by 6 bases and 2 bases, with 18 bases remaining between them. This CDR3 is CASSPTMRGTTDTQYF. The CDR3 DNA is TGTGCCAGCAGTCCAACCATGAGGGGGACCACAGATACGCAGTATTTT.